This passage covers 17 T cell receptor beta chains from one sample sequenced in a study of brain T cells in children with intractable seizures. Clones were sequenced by immunoSEQ multiplex PCR, and TCRdb holds only the in-frame ones, with some missing. The repertoire holds hundreds of thousands of clones, with nearly 95% as singletons. The time point denotes: blood from clinic visit 5 months post-surgery; TSC patient then seizure free. Source: peripheral blood, taken more than 4 months after surgery. The receptor set was obtained from a boy under three years old with tuberous sclerosis and intractable seizures.

This chain links TRBV5-1 with TRBJ2-7; 7 bases are shared with TRBD1. CDR1 is SGHRS and CDR2 is YFSETQ in the germline V gene. V lost 0 bases, J lost 3 bases, and 9 bases stayed unmatched. CDR3 length: 16 residues. CDR3 sequence reads: CASSLDAAGGVYEQYF. DNA for the CDR3: TGCGCCAGCAGCTTGGACGCGGCAGGGGGAGTCTACGAGCAGTACTTC.

V is TRBV6-1 and J is TRBJ2-7; weak D call: TRBD1 (5 bases). Trimming took off 3 bases at V and 2 bases at J, with 8 bases between the two ends. The CDR3 covers 13 residues. The germline V gene has CDR1 MNHNS and CDR2 SASEGT. DNA of the CDR3: TGTGCCAGCAGTGATGTGGGGCCCTACGAGCAGTACTTC. Translation gives CASSDVGPYEQYF.

Comments on this clone: Other DNA sequences in the same sample also yield this CDR3. This sequence joins TRBV4-1 and TRBJ1-5, with unresolved D. The V gene lost 3 bases and the J gene lost 0 bases, with 9 bases spanning the gap. The CDR3 is 15 amino acids. CDR1 is MGHRA, CDR2 YSYEKL, per germline. The DNA of the CDR3 is TGCGCCAGCAGCCAGGGAGTTTATAGCAATCAGCCCCAGCATTTT. Amino acid sequence: CASSQGVYSNQPQHF.

This clone was counted only a few times. The chain has TRBV2 and TRBJ1-1; unclear D gene. The CDR3 has 10 amino acids. V shed 8 bases and J shed 2 bases, with 3 bases lying between them. The V gene's germline CDR1 is SNHLY and CDR2 FYNNEI. The CDR3 reads CASPNTEAFF. CDR3 in DNA: TGTGCCAGCCCTAACACTGAAGCTTTCTTT.

The gene calls are TRBV5-4 and TRBJ2-3; D might be TRBD1 (6 bases). The CDR3 consists of 16 residues. The V end was cut by 0 bases, the J end by 3 bases, with 14 bases between. Germline V gene sequence: CDR1 SGHNT, CDR2 YYREEE (reference sequence). The chain's CDR3 is CASSLAARGLTDTQYF. The CDR3 DNA reads TGTGCCAGCAGCTTGGCCGCCAGGGGTCTTACAGATACGCAGTATTTT. Full variable domain (rest looked up from reference TRBV5-4 and TRBJ2-3): ETGVTQSPTHLIKTRGQQVTLRCSSQSGHNTVSWYQQALGQGPQFIFQYYREEENGRGNFPPRFSGLQFPNYSSELNVNALELDDSALYLCASSLAARGLTDTQYFGPGTRLTVL.

The chain carries TRBV9 and TRBJ2-2; TRBD1 matches at 7 bases. The germline CDR1 and CDR2 sequences are SGDLS and YYNGEE. CDR3 size: 15 residues. V dropped 4 bases and J dropped 5; count of bases not matched to a gene: 8. The DNA for the CDR3 is TGTGCCAGCAGCCCGAGAGACAGGGTGACCGGGGAGCTGTTTTTT. It codes for CASSPRDRVTGELFF.

Concerning this clone itself: The germline gene is not matched at one end of the junction; a read error may be the cause. The CDR3 DNA follows: TGTGCCAGCAGTGGGATAGCTTTT. Translating gives CASSGIAF. The chain employs TRBV2 and TRBJ1-1; D not resolved. The CDR3 runs 8 residues. Germline V lookup: CDR1 SNHLY, CDR2 FYNNEI.

The chain is built from TRBV5-5 and TRBJ2-1; D perhaps matches TRBD1 (6 bases). Germline V gene sequence: CDR1 SGHKS, CDR2 YYEKEE (reference sequence). The ends were cut back, 2 bases at V and 0 bases at J, with 12 bases in the middle. The CDR3 is 16 residues long. Written as DNA, the CDR3 is TGTGCCAGCAGCTTCGGGACACCGAGCTCCTACAATGAGCAGTTCTTC. It translates to CASSFGTPSSYNEQFF. Based on the CDR3 plus reference TRBV5-5 and TRBJ2-1, the full variable domain is DAGVTQSPTHLIKTRGQQVTLRCSPISGHKSVSWYQQVLGQGPQFIFQYYEKEERGRGNFPDRFSARQFPNYSSELNVNALLLGDSALYLCASSFGTPSSYNEQFFGPGTRLTVL.

V usage is TRBV12-5 and J usage is TRBJ1-1, with 7 bases fitting TRBD1. CDR1 LGHNT and CDR2 FRNRAP come from the germline V gene. V trimming: 1 base; J trimming: 1 base; junction bases outside the gene matches: 15. The CDR3 spans 19 residues. The CDR3 protein is CASGLAKTGAEGRNTEAFF. In DNA, the CDR3 is TGTGCTAGTGGTTTGGCTAAAACAGGGGCTGAGGGAAGGAACACTGAAGCTTTCTTT.

This chain joins TRBV30 and TRBJ1-2; perhaps TRBD1 as D (5 bases). This CDR3 region has 17 residues. CDR1 GTSNPN and CDR2 SVGIG come from the germline V gene (reference sequence). V was cut by 1 base and J by 4 bases, with 22 bases left in between. The DNA of the CDR3 is TGTGCCTGGAGTGGGTGGCCGGGACCCTCTCCCTCCTATGGCTACACCTTC. Its protein is CAWSGWPGPSPSYGYTF.

The V and J genes are TRBV5-5 and TRBJ2-7; the match to TRBD1 covers 7 bases. CDR1 SGHKS and CDR2 YYEKEE come from the germline V gene (reference sequence). CDR3 length: 13 amino acids. V shed 3 bases, J shed 5 bases, and the junction held 5 bases outside the gene matches. Here the CDR3 reads CASSSTGVDEQYF. In DNA, the CDR3 is TGTGCCAGCAGCTCCACAGGGGTCGACGAGCAGTACTTC.

This chain links TRBV5-1 with TRBJ2-7, with 7 nucleotides matching TRBD1. From germline, CDR1 is SGHRS and CDR2 YFSETQ. The junction had 7 bases not matched to a gene; V was cut back by 5 bases and J by 2 bases. The CDR3 has 14 amino acids. The CDR3 loop is CASSATGPAYEQYF. In DNA, the CDR3 is TGCGCCAGCAGTGCGACAGGGCCCGCCTACGAGCAGTACTTC. The entire variable domain, with the rest obtained from reference TRBV5-1 and TRBJ2-7, is as follows: KAGVTQTPRYLIKTRGQQVTLSCSPISGHRSVSWYQQTPGQGLQFLFEYFSETQRNKGNFPGRFSGRQFSNSRSEMNVSTLELGDSALYLCASSATGPAYEQYFGPGTRLTVT.

The chain carries TRBV5-4 and TRBJ2-7; 8 nucleotides line up with TRBD1. Germline CDR1 and CDR2: SGHNT and YYREEE (reference sequence). This CDR3 is 15 amino acids long. Losses at the gene ends were 4 bases for V and 2 bases for J; bases not matched to a gene: 8. CDR3 in amino acids: CASSDRTGNTYEQYF. CDR3 bases: TGTGCCAGCAGCGACAGGACAGGGAACACCTACGAGCAGTACTTC.

The chain combines TRBV3-1 (or the pseudogene TRBV3-2) with TRBJ1-4, with 7 bases that match TRBD1. CDR1 is LGHDT and CDR2 is YNNKEL in the germline V gene (reference sequence). Trimming at V came to 6 bases and at J to 1 base, leaving 2 bases not matched to a gene. This CDR3 has 14 residues. For the CDR3, the DNA is TGTGCCAGCAGGCGGACAGGAACTAATGAAAAACTGTTTTTT. This gives the protein CASRRTGTNEKLFF.

This rearrangement joins TRBV27 to TRBJ1-5, with D perhaps matching TRBD1 (6 bases). Germline CDR1 reads MNHEY; CDR2 reads SMNVEV (reference sequence). V shed 7 bases and J shed 1 base, with 26 bases lying between them. The CDR3 is made up of 19 amino acids. CDR3 residues: CASNPRGPEWRGSNQPQHF. As DNA, the CDR3 is TGTGCCAGCAACCCCAGGGGCCCCGAGTGGAGGGGCAGCAATCAGCCCCAGCATTTT.

This chain joins TRBV5-4 and TRBJ2-1, with D possibly matching TRBD2 (6 bases). Germline V gene sequence: CDR1 SGHNT, CDR2 YYREEE (reference sequence). The V gene lost 4 bases and the J gene lost 2 bases, with 19 bases spanning the gap. This CDR3 spans 17 amino acids. The CDR3 sequence is CASSPWRELGPYNEQFF. For the CDR3, the DNA is TGTGCCAGCAGCCCTTGGAGGGAGTTAGGCCCCTACAATGAGCAGTTCTTC.

This chain connects TRBV10-1 to TRBJ2-1; 9 bases map to TRBD2. The CDR3 is made up of 16 amino acids. Germline V gene lookup returns CDR1 WNHNN and CDR2 SYGVQD (reference sequence). Losses at the gene ends were 4 bases for V and 0 bases for J; bases not matched to a gene: 4. CDR3 loop: CASSGGRESSYNEQFF. For the CDR3, the DNA is TGCGCCAGCAGTGGCGGGAGGGAAAGCTCCTACAATGAGCAGTTCTTC.